The 27 T cell receptor beta chains below come from one sample, sequenced in a study of blood T cell repertoires in COVID-19. TCRdb's table, derived via immunoSEQ multiplex PCR, lists solely in-frame clones and lacks some. The sample holds approximately 260,000 clones; about 90% are singletons and the top ten take about 7%. The sequencing input was peripheral blood. Receptor source: a man aged 60 to 75 who had recovered from COVID-19.

Only one count was recorded for this clone. V is TRBV5-1 and J is TRBJ2-2; no clear D. The V end was cut by 2 bases, the J end by 2 bases, with 7 bases between. The length of the CDR3 is 14 residues. Germline assignment: CDR1 SGHRS and CDR2 YFSETQ. The CDR3 sequence: CASSFVSNTGELFF. In DNA form, the CDR3 reads TGCGCCAGCAGCTTCGTCTCCAACACCGGGGAGCTGTTTTTT.

The rearrangement links TRBV12-3 or TRBV12-4 to TRBJ2-7; tentatively, D is TRBD1 (6 bases). The CDR3 length is 11 residues. The V and J ends lost 5 bases and 5 bases respectively, with 7 bases between them. The CDR3 is CASSTGNEQYF. CDR3 nucleotides: TGTGCCAGCAGTACAGGGAACGAGCAGTACTTC.

This clone was found once. The chain couples TRBV20-1 to TRBJ1-2; tentative D call: TRBD1 (5 bases). V lost 3 bases and J 5 bases, leaving 25 bases between the germline ends. This CDR3 has 17 amino acids. Germline V gene sequence: CDR1 DFQATT, CDR2 SNEGSKA (reference sequence). CDR3 sequence (DNA): TGCAGTGCTAGTCTTGGGACTCAGACCCATACCTTGTATGGCTACACCTTC. Its protein product is CSASLGTQTHTLYGYTF.

J is TRBJ1-2 and V is TRBV18, with TRBD1 matching over 8 bases. Unmatched junction bases numbered 8, after V lost 2 bases and J lost 6 bases. CDR1 and CDR2 from the germline V gene are KGHSH and LQKENI. This CDR3 is 15 amino acids long. The DNA of the CDR3 is TGTGCCAGCTCACCAGGACAGGGATTTTTTGATGGCTACACCTTC. It codes for CASSPGQGFFDGYTF.

The V call is TRBV10-3, the J call TRBJ1-1; 7 bases are a match to TRBD1. V shed 10 bases and J 5 bases; nucleotides not matched to a gene: 10. The CDR3 is 13 residues long. Germline loops: CDR1 ENHRY, CDR2 SYGVKD. CDR3 coding DNA: TGTGCCACCCTGACAGGGTCGCTAACTGAAGCTTTCTTT. It codes for CATLTGSLTEAFF.

The chain has TRBV13 and TRBJ2-3; D remains ambiguous. The CDR3 sequence is 16 residues long. Trimming shortened V by 2 bases and J by 5 bases, and 17 bases separated the two germline ends. CDR1 PRHDT and CDR2 FYEKMQ come from the germline V gene (reference sequence). The CDR3 DNA reads as TGTGCCAGCAGCTTAAAAATGCGAGGTTTCGGAGATACGCAGTATTTT. Translated, it gives CASSLKMRGFGDTQYF.

The chain carries TRBV6-4 and TRBJ2-2; D remains unclear. This CDR3 has 13 residues. V shed 6 bases and J shed 2 bases, with 7 bases lying between them. Per germline, CDR1 MRHNA and CDR2 SNTAGT. The CDR3 is CASRTVNTGELFF. CDR3 nucleotide sequence: TGTGCCAGCAGAACGGTTAACACCGGGGAGCTGTTTTTT.

The rearrangement joins TRBV11-2 to TRBJ2-1; TRBD2 matches 9 bases. The germline gives CDR1 SGHAT, CDR2 FQNNGV. The CDR3 totals 16 residues. V shed 4 bases and J 3 bases; nucleotides not matched to a gene: 7. The CDR3: CASSSRGSGGYNEQFF. DNA for the CDR3: TGTGCCAGCAGCTCCCGAGGTAGCGGGGGCTACAATGAGCAGTTCTTC. The whole variable domain, filled in from reference TRBV11-2 and TRBJ2-1, reads EAGVAQSPRYKIIEKRQSVAFWCNPISGHATLYWYQQILGQGPKLLIQFQNNGVVDDSQLPKDRFSAERLKGVDSTLKIQPAKLEDSAVYLCASSSRGSGGYNEQFFGPGTRLTVL.

The CDR3 here is CASSPGRGLYNEQFF. Written as DNA, the CDR3 is TGTGCCAGCTCACCTGGCAGGGGGCTCTACAATGAGCAGTTCTTC. V gene TRBV18 combines with J gene TRBJ2-1; 8 nucleotides agree with TRBD1. CDR3 size: 15 residues. Looked up from germline, CDR1 is KGHSH and CDR2 is LQKENI. The trim removed 3 bases at V and 3 bases at J, leaving 4 bases unmatched. Supplemented by reference TRBV18 and TRBJ2-1, the full variable domain reads NAGVMQNPRHLVRRRGQEARLRCSPMKGHSHVYWYRQLPEEGLKFMVYLQKENIIDESGMPKERFSAEFPKEGPSILRIQQVVRGDSAAYFCASSPGRGLYNEQFFGPGTRLTVL.

The J gene is TRBJ2-7, the V gene TRBV19; 10 bases map to TRBD1. The germline V gene has CDR1 LNHDA and CDR2 SQIVND (reference sequence). This CDR3 has 16 amino acids. Germline trimming cut 3 bases from V and 3 bases from J; bases unmatched to any gene: 8. The CDR3 protein is CASSIIPGQGYYEQYF. Here the CDR3 DNA reads TGTGCCAGTAGTATTATACCGGGACAGGGGTACTACGAGCAGTACTTC.

The chain has TRBV27 and TRBJ2-2, with D possibly TRBD2 on 6 matching bases. This CDR3 is built from 14 residues. Germline lookup yields CDR1 MNHEY and CDR2 SMNVEV (reference sequence). V shed 5 bases and J shed 1 base, with 8 bases lying between them. Here the CDR3 reads CASSAGLNTGELFF. CDR3 DNA sequence: TGTGCCAGCAGTGCGGGGTTGAACACCGGGGAGCTGTTTTTT.

The rearrangement joins TRBV10-2 to TRBJ1-2; D ambiguous. The CDR3 is 14 amino acids. Per the germline V gene, CDR1 is WSHSY and CDR2 is SAAADI. V was shortened by 0 bases and J by 4 bases, with 9 bases between the two germline ends. CDR3 in amino acids: CASSESGVRYGYTF. CDR3 sequence (DNA): TGCGCCAGCAGTGAGTCGGGAGTCCGCTATGGCTACACCTTC.

This chain connects TRBV5-1 to TRBJ2-5; tentatively, D is TRBD1 (6 bases). This CDR3 is built from 15 residues. The germline V gene encodes CDR1 SGHRS and CDR2 YFSETQ. Trimming stripped 1 base from V and 2 bases from J, with 12 bases between. The CDR3 reads CASSLTGTLQETQYF. CDR3 DNA sequence: TGCGCCAGCAGCTTGACAGGGACGCTACAAGAGACCCAGTACTTC.

V is TRBV14 and J is TRBJ1-4; no clear D. Germline V CDR1 and CDR2: SGHDN, FVKESK. Between the trimmed V and J ends, which lost 1 base and 1 base, there was a span of 19 bases. This CDR3 region has 19 residues. CDR3 protein: CASSQAKTPKFLTNEKLFF. DNA of the CDR3: TGTGCCAGCAGCCAAGCAAAGACACCGAAATTCTTAACTAATGAAAAACTGTTTTTT.

The V and J genes are TRBV7-7 and TRBJ2-3; no clear D gene. CDR1 and CDR2 (germline): SSHAT, FNYEAQ (reference sequence). The CDR3 spans 13 residues. Trimming pared 6 bases from V and 1 base from J, leaving 8 bases between. This CDR3 reads CASSLERTDTQYF. DNA for the CDR3: TGTGCCAGCAGTCTAGAACGCACAGATACGCAGTATTTT.

This sequence joins TRBV5-1 and TRBJ2-2; 16 bases are shared with TRBD2. The V gene's germline CDR1 is SGHRS and CDR2 YFSETQ. Trimming cost V 7 bases and J 7 bases; bases outside gene matches: 7. This CDR3 has 16 residues. CDR3 coding DNA: TGCGCCAGCGCCGGGACTAGCGGGGGGGCTGGCGGGGAGCTGTTTTTT. Its translation is CASAGTSGGAGGELFF.

This chain joins TRBV3-1 (or the pseudogene TRBV3-2) and TRBJ2-2, with a tentative D call TRBD1 (6 bases). Germline CDR1 LGHDT, CDR2 YNNKEL (reference sequence). V was clipped by 3 bases and J by 5 bases, with 13 bases between them. This CDR3 comprises 15 residues. Here the CDR3 reads CASSHRDTGTGELFF. The CDR3 region has the DNA TGTGCCAGCAGCCACCGGGACACTGGGACCGGGGAGCTGTTTTTT.

This chain uses TRBV5-6 with TRBJ2-3, with TRBD1 identical over 7 bases. Germline V gene sequence: CDR1 SGHDT, CDR2 YYEEEE. CDR3 length: 15 residues. The junction had 3 bases not matched to a gene; V was cut back by 0 bases and J by 2 bases. CDR3 coding DNA: TGTGCCAGCAGCTTGGGAGGGGGCGCCACAGATACGCAGTATTTT. Encoded protein: CASSLGGGATDTQYF.

This clone has only one observation. This chain connects TRBV27 to TRBJ1-1; the D gene is possibly TRBD1 (6 bases). Germline loops: CDR1 MNHEY, CDR2 SMNVEV (reference sequence). The CDR3 contains 13 residues. V shed 3 bases and J shed 7 bases, with 12 bases lying between them. CDR3 sequence: CASSFRAGDEAFF. The CDR3 DNA reads TGTGCCAGCAGTTTCCGGGCAGGGGATGAAGCTTTCTTT.

The rearrangement joins TRBV15 to TRBJ2-1; 10 bases fit TRBD2. This CDR3 contains 17 residues. V lost 0 bases to trimming and J lost 3 bases; unmatched junction nucleotides: 5. CDR1 is LNHNV and CDR2 is YYDKDF in the germline V gene (reference sequence). DNA for the CDR3: TGTGCCACCAGCAGAGATAAAGCGGGGGGGCTCTACAATGAGCAGTTCTTC. This encodes CATSRDKAGGLYNEQFF.

The chain combines TRBV6-6 with TRBJ1-1; D unclear. Deletions cut 0 bases from V and 0 bases from J, with 8 bases between. The CDR3 has 15 residues. Germline V gene lookup returns CDR1 MNHNY and CDR2 SVGAGI (reference sequence). CDR3 region: CASSYSSGVNTEAFF. The CDR3 bases are TGTGCCAGCAGTTACTCGTCGGGAGTGAACACTGAAGCTTTCTTT.

J is TRBJ2-7 and V is TRBV6-2 or TRBV6-3, with TRBD2 matching 14 bases. Germline V CDR1 and CDR2: MNHEY, SVGEGT. This CDR3 comprises 17 residues. V shed 5 bases, J shed 7 bases, and the junction held 13 bases outside the gene matches. The CDR3 loop is CASSRGLTTSGGGEQYF. CDR3 coding DNA: TGTGCCAGCAGTCGCGGACTTACGACTAGCGGGGGGGGAGAGCAGTACTTC.

This clone was found a few times. This chain joins TRBV24-1 and TRBJ2-1; possibly TRBD1 for D (6 bases). The CDR3 contains 13 residues. Germline V lookup: CDR1 KGHDR, CDR2 SFDVKD. V dropped 2 bases and J dropped 10 bases, with 11 bases sitting between them. In nucleotides, the CDR3 is TGTGCCACCAGTGATTCAGGGGAGCGCGAGCAGTTCTTC. As protein: CATSDSGEREQFF.

This sequence joins TRBV12-3 or TRBV12-4 and TRBJ2-1; D might be TRBD1 (5 bases). Trimming took 2 bases from V and 9 from J, leaving 11 bases between them. The CDR3 contains 13 residues. This CDR3 is CASSLRGASEQFF. The CDR3 nucleotides read TGTGCCAGCAGTTTACGTGGGGCTAGTGAGCAGTTCTTC.

CDR3 residues: CASSQNLYYGYTF. In DNA form, the CDR3 reads TGTGCCAGCAGTCAGAATCTTTACTATGGCTACACCTTC. V gene TRBV2 combines with J gene TRBJ1-2; the D is unclear. V lost 5 bases to trimming and J lost 3 bases, with 10 bases between them. Germline V gene sequence: CDR1 SNHLY, CDR2 FYNNEI. CDR3 length: 13 residues.

The V call is TRBV9, the J call TRBJ1-3, with D maybe TRBD1 (6 bases). Trimming stripped 0 bases from V and 0 bases from J, with 10 bases between. This CDR3 spans 16 amino acids. Germline CDR1 and CDR2: SGDLS and YYNGEE. This CDR3 reads CASSVARDNSGNTIYF. The CDR3 DNA sequence: TGTGCCAGCAGCGTAGCTCGGGACAACTCTGGAAACACCATATATTTT.

J is TRBJ2-5 and V is TRBV21-1; whether TRBD2, the table's D call, matches the DNA was not checked. TRBV21-1 is an annotated pseudogene. The CDR3 extends over 20 amino acids. The CDR3 sequence is CASSKEYSSGGENPQETQYF. The CDR3 DNA reads as TGTGCCAGCAGCAAAGAATATAGTAGCGGGGGGGAAAACCCCCAAGAGACCCAGTACTTC.